This is a list of T cell receptor beta chains from one sample in a study of cytomegalovirus exposure and HLA in healthy donors. The data were produced by immunoSEQ multiplex PCR, yet TCRdb's version contains in-frame clones alone and is incomplete. The sample lists under 200,000 clones, 80% occurring once. What was sequenced was PBMCs. The origin of the receptors is a woman aged 45-59 years in good health and CMV-seropositive. CDR3s include the opening cysteine and the closing phenylalanine or tryptophan. D genes are given only for firm matches. Where a row states a size, it is once, few, many or the class of an expanded clone; other rows omit it.

j_call: TRBJ2-7
clone_size: .
v_call: TRBV27
d_call: .
cdr3_nt: TGTGCCAGCAGTGAGACAGGGTCGGAGGGCTACGAGCAGTACTTC
cdr3_aa: CASSETGSEGYEQYF

j_call: TRBJ2-7
clone_size: .
v_call: TRBV28
d_call: .
cdr3_nt: TGTGCCAGCAGTTTACGGTACGAGCAGTACTTC
cdr3_aa: CASSLRYEQYF

j_call: TRBJ2-1
clone_size: .
v_call: TRBV7-3
d_call: TRBD1
cdr3_nt: TGTGCCAGCAGCGGCGACAGGGGCTCCTACAATGAGCAGTTCTTC
cdr3_aa: CASSGDRGSYNEQFF

j_call: TRBJ2-3
clone_size: .
v_call: TRBV6-4
d_call: TRBD2
cdr3_nt: TGTGCCAGCAGGCCACGTCTAGCTAGCGGGAGGCACACAGATACGCAGTATTTT
cdr3_aa: CASRPRLASGRHTDTQYF

j_call: TRBJ2-7
clone_size: .
v_call: TRBV28
d_call: .
cdr3_nt: TGTGCCAGCACTAGGCAGGGTCCCTACGAGCAGTACTTC
cdr3_aa: CASTRQGPYEQYF

j_call: TRBJ2-5
clone_size: .
v_call: TRBV2
d_call: TRBD2
cdr3_nt: TGTGCCAGCCGTAAACTAGCGCTTACCCAGTACTTC
cdr3_aa: CASRKLALTQYF

j_call: TRBJ2-5
clone_size: .
v_call: TRBV29-1
d_call: TRBD1
cdr3_nt: TGCAGCGGGGAAGGACAGGGGCAAGAGACCCAGTACTTC
cdr3_aa: CSGEGQGQETQYF

j_call: TRBJ2-3
clone_size: .
v_call: TRBV29-1
d_call: .
cdr3_nt: TGCAGCGTTGAAGATCCGGAGGGCACCACAGATACGCAGTATTTT
cdr3_aa: CSVEDPEGTTDTQYF

j_call: TRBJ2-1
clone_size: once
v_call: TRBV7-9
d_call: TRBD2
cdr3_nt: TGTGCCAGCAGCTCGAGGGGCGGGAGGGTGAGCAATGAGCAGTTCTTC
cdr3_aa: CASSSRGGRVSNEQFF

j_call: TRBJ1-2
clone_size: .
v_call: TRBV9
d_call: .
cdr3_nt: TGTGCCAGCAGCGCGGCGGCAGGGAGGAACTATGGCTACACCTTC
cdr3_aa: CASSAAAGRNYGYTF

j_call: TRBJ2-1
clone_size: .
v_call: TRBV9
d_call: .
cdr3_nt: TGTGCCAGCAGCGCTACCTACAATGAGCAGTTCTTC
cdr3_aa: CASSATYNEQFF

j_call: TRBJ2-7
clone_size: .
v_call: TRBV5-1
d_call: TRBD1
cdr3_nt: TGCGCCAGCAGCGTGCTACAGGGGCCCGAGCAGTACTTC
cdr3_aa: CASSVLQGPEQYF

j_call: TRBJ1-2
clone_size: .
v_call: TRBV7-8
d_call: .
cdr3_nt: TGTGCCAGCAGCCCAGGGGTTAGATCTAACTATGGCTACACCTTC
cdr3_aa: CASSPGVRSNYGYTF

j_call: TRBJ2-1
clone_size: .
v_call: TRBV28
d_call: TRBD2
cdr3_nt: TGTGCCAGCAGTTTATGGCCTAGCGGGAGGGCCCCCTACAATGAGCAGTTCTTC
cdr3_aa: CASSLWPSGRAPYNEQFF

j_call: TRBJ1-1
clone_size: .
v_call: TRBV20-1
d_call: TRBD1
cdr3_nt: TGCAGTGCTAAGACAGGGAATGATTTCTTT
cdr3_aa: CSAKTGNDFF

j_call: TRBJ2-7
clone_size: once
v_call: TRBV7-2
d_call: TRBD2
cdr3_nt: TGTGCCAGCAGCTTAACTATCAGGGACCAGGGAAGGGAGGGCGAGCAGTACTTC
cdr3_aa: CASSLTIRDQGREGEQYF

j_call: TRBJ1-4
clone_size: once
v_call: TRBV6-1
d_call: .
cdr3_nt: TGTGCCAGCATCCCCTCCTCCGTAGAAAAACTGTTTTTT
cdr3_aa: CASIPSSVEKLFF

j_call: TRBJ1-2
clone_size: .
v_call: TRBV6-6
d_call: .
cdr3_nt: TGTGCCAGCAAGGACAGTGGCGGACTTCATGGCTACACCTTC
cdr3_aa: CASKDSGGLHGYTF

j_call: TRBJ1-5
clone_size: few
v_call: TRBV19
d_call: .
cdr3_nt: TGTGCCAGTAGTCCAGATTCCGGGGGGAGGCCGCCCCAGCATTTT
cdr3_aa: CASSPDSGGRPPQHF

j_call: TRBJ2-2
clone_size: .
v_call: TRBV27
d_call: TRBD1
cdr3_nt: TGTGCCAGCAGAACTCGGACAGGGAACACCGGGGAGCTGTTTTTT
cdr3_aa: CASRTRTGNTGELFF

j_call: TRBJ1-4
clone_size: once
v_call: TRBV18
d_call: .
cdr3_nt: TGTGCCAGCTCACCTGCGGGTGGAGATAATGAAAAACTGTTTTTT
cdr3_aa: CASSPAGGDNEKLFF

j_call: TRBJ1-2
clone_size: .
v_call: TRBV6-4
d_call: TRBD1
cdr3_nt: TGTGCCAGCAGTGCGGGACAGGGGGCGCAGTATGGCTACACCTTC
cdr3_aa: CASSAGQGAQYGYTF

j_call: TRBJ2-3
clone_size: .
v_call: TRBV5-1
d_call: TRBD1
cdr3_nt: TGCGCCAGCAGCTTGGAACAGGGGGACACAGATACGCAGTATTTT
cdr3_aa: CASSLEQGDTDTQYF

j_call: TRBJ2-3
clone_size: few
v_call: TRBV7-2
d_call: TRBD2
cdr3_nt: TGTGCCAGCAGCCCTAATAGCGGGGGGGGCACAGATACGCAGTATTTT
cdr3_aa: CASSPNSGGGTDTQYF

j_call: TRBJ1-2
clone_size: .
v_call: TRBV28
d_call: TRBD1
cdr3_nt: TGTGCCAGCAGTGGGGACAGGGGCAAGTATGGCTACACCTTC
cdr3_aa: CASSGDRGKYGYTF

j_call: TRBJ2-3
clone_size: .
v_call: TRBV2
d_call: TRBD2
cdr3_nt: TGTGCCAGCGTCTCCGACGGGACTAGCGGAGGAGGAGGGGATACGCAGTATTTT
cdr3_aa: CASVSDGTSGGGGDTQYF

j_call: TRBJ1-2
clone_size: .
v_call: TRBV5-4
d_call: TRBD1
cdr3_nt: TGTGCCAGCAGCTCTTCGACAGGGGGCTTTGGCTACACCTTC
cdr3_aa: CASSSSTGGFGYTF

j_call: TRBJ2-7
clone_size: few
v_call: TRBV6-6
d_call: TRBD2
cdr3_nt: TGTGCCAGCAGTCCGAGCGGGGGGGCTGGCGAGCAGTACTTC
cdr3_aa: CASSPSGGAGEQYF

j_call: TRBJ1-2
clone_size: .
v_call: TRBV9
d_call: .
cdr3_nt: TGTGCCAGCAGCGTAGTGGGGGCAATGGGTTATGGCTACACCTTC
cdr3_aa: CASSVVGAMGYGYTF

j_call: TRBJ1-5
clone_size: .
v_call: TRBV19
d_call: TRBD1
cdr3_nt: TGTGCCAGTAGGGAGACAGGGCTAAATCAGCCCCAGCATTTT
cdr3_aa: CASRETGLNQPQHF

j_call: TRBJ2-2
clone_size: .
v_call: TRBV5-4
d_call: .
cdr3_nt: TGTGCCAGCAGCTTGGAGGCGGGGCGGACCGGGGAGCTGTTTTTT
cdr3_aa: CASSLEAGRTGELFF

j_call: TRBJ1-6
clone_size: once
v_call: TRBV10-1
d_call: .
cdr3_nt: TGCGCCAGCACCAAGACAGGTCCGGGAGGGAATAATTCACCCCTCCACTTT
cdr3_aa: CASTKTGPGGNNSPLHF

j_call: TRBJ2-3
clone_size: .
v_call: TRBV19
d_call: TRBD2
cdr3_nt: TGTGCCAGTAGTATAAAAGCGGGAACAGATACGCAGTATTTT
cdr3_aa: CASSIKAGTDTQYF

j_call: TRBJ1-1
clone_size: few
v_call: TRBV6-5
d_call: .
cdr3_nt: TGTGCCAGCATAAATACGAGGGGGACTGAAGCTTTCTTT
cdr3_aa: CASINTRGTEAFF

j_call: TRBJ1-1
clone_size: .
v_call: TRBV30
d_call: .
cdr3_nt: TGTGCCTGGAGTGTGGGGAGAACCGGTGGGGCTGAAGCTTTCTTT
cdr3_aa: CAWSVGRTGGAEAFF

j_call: TRBJ1-4
clone_size: .
v_call: TRBV21-1
d_call: .
cdr3_nt: TGTGCCAGCAGCAACTCCGGGACAACCGCGAGGCGGGAAAAACTGTTTTTT
cdr3_aa: CASSNSGTTARREKLFF

j_call: TRBJ2-1
clone_size: .
v_call: TRBV19
d_call: TRBD2
cdr3_nt: TGTGCCAGTAGTAAGCGCGGACTAGCGGGAGACAATGAGCAGTTCTTC
cdr3_aa: CASSKRGLAGDNEQFF

j_call: TRBJ2-7
clone_size: .
v_call: TRBV6-6
d_call: .
cdr3_nt: TGTGCCAGCACCCTAGGGACTTACTACGAGCAGTACTTC
cdr3_aa: CASTLGTYYEQYF

j_call: TRBJ1-2
clone_size: .
v_call: TRBV19
d_call: TRBD1
cdr3_nt: TGTGCCAGTAGCCCGGACAGGGAAGGTGGGAGAGGCTACACCTTC
cdr3_aa: CASSPDREGGRGYTF

j_call: TRBJ2-7
clone_size: once
v_call: TRBV10-3
d_call: .
cdr3_nt: TGTGCCATCAGTGAGCAGAGGGACGAGCAGTACTTC
cdr3_aa: CAISEQRDEQYF

j_call: TRBJ2-5
clone_size: .
v_call: TRBV25-1
d_call: .
cdr3_nt: TGTGCCAGCAGTGTTCCGGGTCCGTTGCAAGAGACCCAGTACTTC
cdr3_aa: CASSVPGPLQETQYF

j_call: TRBJ2-7
clone_size: .
v_call: TRBV10-3
d_call: TRBD1
cdr3_nt: TGTGCCATCAGTCCACAGGGGTGGGAGCAGTACTTC
cdr3_aa: CAISPQGWEQYF

j_call: TRBJ2-1
clone_size: .
v_call: TRBV21-1
d_call: .
cdr3_nt: TGTGCCAGCAGCAAAGGAGGGACAGGGAGCTACAATGAGCAGTTCTTC
cdr3_aa: CASSKGGTGSYNEQFF

j_call: TRBJ1-1
clone_size: once
v_call: TRBV27
d_call: .
cdr3_nt: TGTGCCAGCAGTTTATGGGGGGTCTCGAACACTGAAGCTTTCTTT
cdr3_aa: CASSLWGVSNTEAFF

j_call: TRBJ2-7
clone_size: .
v_call: TRBV13
d_call: TRBD1
cdr3_nt: TGTGCCAGCAGCTTAGGTTGGGACAGGGGGGCCTACGAGCAGTACTTC
cdr3_aa: CASSLGWDRGAYEQYF

j_call: TRBJ2-7
clone_size: .
v_call: TRBV19
d_call: .
cdr3_nt: TGTGCCAGTAGTCGCGAGGGATCCTACGAGCAGTACTTC
cdr3_aa: CASSREGSYEQYF

j_call: TRBJ2-7
clone_size: .
v_call: TRBV11-2
d_call: .
cdr3_nt: TGTGCCAGCAGCTTAGAGGGCGGGGGCGACGAGCAGTACTTC
cdr3_aa: CASSLEGGGDEQYF

j_call: TRBJ2-7
clone_size: .
v_call: TRBV5-1
d_call: TRBD2
cdr3_nt: TGCGCCAGCAGCATGACTAGCGCTCTCCTAGGCGAGCAGTACTTC
cdr3_aa: CASSMTSALLGEQYF

j_call: TRBJ2-3
clone_size: .
v_call: TRBV13
d_call: TRBD1
cdr3_nt: TGTGCCAGCAGCTTCCGGACAGGTAGCACAGATACGCAGTATTTT
cdr3_aa: CASSFRTGSTDTQYF

j_call: TRBJ1-2
clone_size: .
v_call: TRBV2
d_call: TRBD1
cdr3_nt: TGTGCCAGCAGTGAAGTTAGCGATTACAGGGGCGACTATGGCTACACCTTC
cdr3_aa: CASSEVSDYRGDYGYTF

j_call: TRBJ1-6
clone_size: .
v_call: TRBV7-6
d_call: TRBD1
cdr3_nt: TGTGCCAGCAGCTGGGCCGGGACAGGGGAATCACCCCTCCACTTT
cdr3_aa: CASSWAGTGESPLHF

j_call: TRBJ2-7
clone_size: .
v_call: TRBV7-2
d_call: TRBD1
cdr3_nt: TGTGCCAGCAGCGCCACAGGGGGCTACTACGAGCAGTACTTC
cdr3_aa: CASSATGGYYEQYF

j_call: TRBJ2-3
clone_size: .
v_call: TRBV19
d_call: .
cdr3_nt: TGTGCCAGTAGGACCAGGGGCACAGATACGCAGTATTTT
cdr3_aa: CASRTRGTDTQYF

j_call: TRBJ2-7
clone_size: .
v_call: TRBV28
d_call: .
cdr3_nt: TGTGCCAGCAGTTTTGGGGCGAGGTACGAGCAGTACTTC
cdr3_aa: CASSFGARYEQYF